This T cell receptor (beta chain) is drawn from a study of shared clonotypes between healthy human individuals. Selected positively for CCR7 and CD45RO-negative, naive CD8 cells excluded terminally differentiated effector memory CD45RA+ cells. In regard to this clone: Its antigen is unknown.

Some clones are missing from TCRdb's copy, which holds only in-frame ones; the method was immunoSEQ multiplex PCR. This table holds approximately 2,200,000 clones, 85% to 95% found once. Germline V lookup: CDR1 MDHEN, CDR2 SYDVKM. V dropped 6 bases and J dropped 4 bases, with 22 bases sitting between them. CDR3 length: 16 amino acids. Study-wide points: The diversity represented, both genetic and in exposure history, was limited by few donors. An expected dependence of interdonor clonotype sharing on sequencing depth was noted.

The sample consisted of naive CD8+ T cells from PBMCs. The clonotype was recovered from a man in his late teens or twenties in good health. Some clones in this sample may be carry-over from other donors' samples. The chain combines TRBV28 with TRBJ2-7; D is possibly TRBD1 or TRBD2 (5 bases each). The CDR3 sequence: CASSNRFGGRSYEQYF. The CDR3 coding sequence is TGTGCCAGCAGCAACCGGTTTGGGGGTAGATCATACGAGCAGTACTTC.